The present TCR beta chain was sequenced within a study of early T cells in non-severe SARS-CoV-2 infection. Study in general: Investigators sequenced bulk RNA drawn from unsorted whole blood, and chains remained unpaired.

The TCR library protocol was used to attach unique molecular identifiers. These identifiers were attached to individual cDNA molecules. MiXCR, applied by TCRdb to the 5' RACE reads, yields one record per CDR3 protein. The data hold about 100,000 distinct CDR3 sequences, with about 13% observed a single time. General study results and limits: Anti-spike CD8 specificities were favored by VDJdb matching, whose results missed private and CD4 specificities.

This clonotype appeared a few times. Its target is not known. The CDR3 is 15 residues long. Germline V gene data show CDR1 as MNHNS and CDR2 as SASEGT. V lost 1 base to trimming and J lost 0 bases, with 7 bases between them. Source material: whole blood. This rearrangement joins TRBV6-1 to TRBJ1-5; no definite D call. The clonotype comes from an adult who was a healthcare worker with PCR-confirmed SARS-CoV-2 infection or an uninfected control (not recorded which). CDR3 sequence: CASSEGQISNQPQHF. Here the CDR3 DNA reads TGTGCCAGCAGTGAAGGCCAGATTAGCAATCAGCCCCAGCATTTT.